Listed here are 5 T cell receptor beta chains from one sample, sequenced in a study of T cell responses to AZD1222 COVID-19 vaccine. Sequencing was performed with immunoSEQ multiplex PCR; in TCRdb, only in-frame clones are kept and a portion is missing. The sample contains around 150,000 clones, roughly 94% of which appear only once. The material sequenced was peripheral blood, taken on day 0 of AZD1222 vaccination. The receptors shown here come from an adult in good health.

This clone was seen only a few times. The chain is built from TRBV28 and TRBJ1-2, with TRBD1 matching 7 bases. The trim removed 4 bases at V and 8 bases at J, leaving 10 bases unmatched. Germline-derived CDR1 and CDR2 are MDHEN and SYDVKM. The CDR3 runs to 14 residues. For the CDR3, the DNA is TGTGCCAGCAGTTCGCTCCCGGGACAGTCCGGCTACACCTTC. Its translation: CASSSLPGQSGYTF.

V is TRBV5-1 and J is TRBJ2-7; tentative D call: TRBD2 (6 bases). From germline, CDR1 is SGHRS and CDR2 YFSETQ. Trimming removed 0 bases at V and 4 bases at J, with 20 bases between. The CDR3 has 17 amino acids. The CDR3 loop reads CASSLGAPGRRSYEQYV. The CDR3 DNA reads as TGCGCCAGCAGCTTGGGGGCCCCGGGGAGGCGTTCTTACGAGCAGTACGTC.

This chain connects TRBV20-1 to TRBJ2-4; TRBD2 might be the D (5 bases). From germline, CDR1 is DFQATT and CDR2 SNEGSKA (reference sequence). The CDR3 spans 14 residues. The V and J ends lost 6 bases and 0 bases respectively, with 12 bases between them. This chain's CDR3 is CSASQGLAKNIQYF. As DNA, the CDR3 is TGCAGTGCAAGTCAAGGACTAGCCAAAAACATTCAGTACTTC.

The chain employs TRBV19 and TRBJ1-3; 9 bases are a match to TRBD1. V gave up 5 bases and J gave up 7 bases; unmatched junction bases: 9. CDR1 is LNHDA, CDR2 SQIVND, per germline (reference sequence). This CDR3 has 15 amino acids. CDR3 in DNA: TGTGCCAGTAGTGGGGGACAGGGACTCTGGAACACCATATATTTT. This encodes CASSGGQGLWNTIYF.

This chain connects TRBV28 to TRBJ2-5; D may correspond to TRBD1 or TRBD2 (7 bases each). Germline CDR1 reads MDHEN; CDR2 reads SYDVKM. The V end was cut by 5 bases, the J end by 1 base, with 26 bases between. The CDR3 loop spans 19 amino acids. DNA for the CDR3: TGTGCCAGCAGTATACACCCAGGGGGGGGACCCGGAACCCAAGAGACCCAGTACTTC. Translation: CASSIHPGGGPGTQETQYF.